This entry concerns a single T cell receptor beta chain. These data originate in a study of tumor T cells in aggressive B-cell lymphoma. Libraries were prepared by immunoSEQ multiplex PCR; TCRdb keeps only in-frame clonotypes and omits some of them. The table shows about 9,900 clones, with approximately 85% occurring only once. The sequenced material came from tumor tissue. This clonotype was obtained from an adult with diffuse large B cell lymphoma.

The CDR3 bases are TGTGCCAGCAGCCAACGTCCCGGGACAGGGAACACTGAAGCTTTCTTT. Translated, it gives CASSQRPGTGNTEAFF. This chain uses TRBV14 with TRBJ1-1; 8 nucleotides agree with TRBD1. The CDR3 consists of 16 residues. Germline assignment: CDR1 SGHDN and CDR2 FVKESK. J lost 1 base, V lost 2 bases, and 6 bases had no gene match.